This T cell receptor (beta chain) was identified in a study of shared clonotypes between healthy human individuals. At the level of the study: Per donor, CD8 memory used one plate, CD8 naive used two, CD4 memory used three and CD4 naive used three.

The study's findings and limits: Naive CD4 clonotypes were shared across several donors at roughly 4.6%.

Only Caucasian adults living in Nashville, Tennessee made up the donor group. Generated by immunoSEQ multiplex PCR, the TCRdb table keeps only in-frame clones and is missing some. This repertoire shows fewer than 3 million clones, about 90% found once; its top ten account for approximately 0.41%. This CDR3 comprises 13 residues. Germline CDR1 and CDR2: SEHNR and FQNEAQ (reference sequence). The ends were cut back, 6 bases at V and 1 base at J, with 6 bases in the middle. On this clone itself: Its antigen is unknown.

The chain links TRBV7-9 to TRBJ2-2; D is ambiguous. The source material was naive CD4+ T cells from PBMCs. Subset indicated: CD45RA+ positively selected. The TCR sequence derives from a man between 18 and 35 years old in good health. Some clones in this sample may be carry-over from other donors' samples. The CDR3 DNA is TGTGCCAGCAGAAATATGAACACCGGGGAGCTGTTTTTT. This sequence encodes CASRNMNTGELFF.